This T cell receptor beta chain originates from a study of cytomegalovirus exposure and HLA in healthy donors. The PCR made use of 60 Vbeta and 13 Jbeta primers. Assay: immunoSEQ multiplex PCR; the TCRdb copy retains only in-frame clones and omits some. The sample shows 95,000 to 150,000 clones, roughly 80% of them seen only once. This CDR3 is built from 12 residues. In germline, CDR1 is SGHTA, CDR2 FQGNSA. J lost 9 bases, V lost 5 bases, and 1 base had no gene match. Notes on the study in general: Accurate prediction of most subjects' HLA-A and HLA-B alleles from TCR beta sequences was reported. Previous analysis showed most TCR beta V segments were productive about 87% or about 30% of the time.

Turning to this clone: Its cognate antigen is unknown.

Sequenced input: PBMCs. This TCR came from a man aged 25 to 40 in good health and CMV-seronegative. This rearrangement joins TRBV7-2 to TRBJ2-3; the match to TRBD2 covers 11 bases. CDR3 in amino acids: CASSRLAGTQYF. The CDR3 DNA sequence: TGTGCCAGCAGCCGACTAGCGGGGACGCAGTATTTT.